A selection of T cell receptor beta chains follows, all from one sample in a study of cytomegalovirus exposure and HLA in healthy donors. TCRdb's copy holds only in-frame clones and misses some; the assay was immunoSEQ multiplex PCR. This sample has about 150,000 clones, with 85% to 90% found just once. The sample taken for sequencing was PBMCs. The origin of the receptors is a human donor in good health. The CDR3 runs from the conserved cysteine through the conserved F or W. The D gene is left open where the match is weak. Size tells how often a clone was seen (once, few, many) or the class of an expanded clone, and some rows leave it out.

TRBJ2-2	-	once	16	TRBV15	TGTGCCACCAGCAGAGATTCGGGGAGGACAGGAGGGGGGCTGTTTTTT	CATSRDSGRTGGGLFF
TRBJ2-2	TRBD2	-	14	TRBV29-1	TGCAGCGCCAAGAGCGGGAGCCTCACCGGGGAGCTGTTTTTT	CSAKSGSLTGELFF
TRBJ1-2	-	-	19	TRBV7-2	TGTGCCAGCAGCTTAGCGCGGAACCTCAGGAGCGGGCTAGGCTATGGCTACACCTTC	CASSLARNLRSGLGYGYTF
TRBJ2-2	-	-	16	TRBV5-1	TGCGCCAGCAGCCGGAGGGGCGGGGATAACACCGGGGAGCTGTTTTTT	CASSRRGGDNTGELFF
TRBJ2-2	-	once	14	TRBV15	TGTGCCACCAGCAGGGGGCGTTGGACCGGGGAGCTGTTTTTT	CATSRGRWTGELFF
TRBJ1-1	TRBD1	-	18	TRBV5-6	TGTGCCAGCAGCTCTAGACTATGGGGACAGGTCAAGGGCACTGAAGCTTTCTTT	CASSSRLWGQVKGTEAFF
TRBJ1-1	TRBD1	-	14	TRBV19	TGTGCCTCCCAGGACAGGGGGCAAGGAACTGAAGCTTTCTTT	CASQDRGQGTEAFF
TRBJ1-2	TRBD1	once	15	TRBV2	TGTGCCAGCAGTGAGAAGGACAGGTGGATACAGAGCTACACCTTC	CASSEKDRWIQSYTF
TRBJ2-5	TRBD1	once	14	TRBV28	TGTGCCAGCAGTTTAGGCGGACAGGGGGGGACCCAGTACTTC	CASSLGGQGGTQYF
TRBJ2-1	TRBD2	-	19	TRBV28	TGTGCCAGCAGCCTTTATATTCATATCGGGACTAGCGGGGCCAATGAGCAGTTCTTC	CASSLYIHIGTSGANEQFF
TRBJ2-6	-	-	18	TRBV21-1	-	CASSRQDQVASGANVLTF
TRBJ2-3	TRBD1	-	14	TRBV5-1	TGCGCCAGCAGCCCCCTACAGGGGACAGATACGCAGTATTTT	CASSPLQGTDTQYF
TRBJ2-3	TRBD2	-	14	TRBV10-2	TGCGCCAGCAGTGAGAGGGGACTAGCGGGGGACGGGTATTTT	CASSERGLAGDGYF
TRBJ2-1	TRBD2	-	17	TRBV29-1	TGCAGCGCTGAGGGACTAGCGGGAACGAGCTCCTACAATGAGCAGTTCTTC	CSAEGLAGTSSYNEQFF
TRBJ2-2	TRBD2	once	16	TRBV7-2	TGTGCCAGCAGCTTATTTAGCGGGGGGGCGAGCGGGGAGCTGTTTTTT	CASSLFSGGASGELFF
TRBJ1-5	TRBD1	-	15	TRBV15	TGTGCCACCAGCAGGGATGACAGGGCTAATCAGCCCCAGCATTTT	CATSRDDRANQPQHF
TRBJ1-4	TRBD1	-	15	TRBV28	TGTGCCAGCAGGGGGCAAGGGGGCCTGAATGAAAAACTGTTTTTT	CASRGQGGLNEKLFF
TRBJ1-6	-	once	15	TRBV7-2	TGTGCCAGCAGCTTACCAGACAGATTGAATTCACCCCTCCACTTT	CASSLPDRLNSPLHF
TRBJ1-2	TRBD1	-	14	TRBV27	TGTGCCAGCAGTAGGCGAGGGACAGGGGGAAGCTACACCTTC	CASSRRGTGGSYTF
TRBJ2-3	-	-	18	TRBV5-1	TGCGCCAGCAGCCACCCGAATCAGGGAGGTGGTGTGGCAGATACGCAGTATTTT	CASSHPNQGGGVADTQYF
TRBJ1-2	-	few	13	TRBV25-1	TGTGCCAGCAGTGCGACAGCCAACTATGGCTACACCTTC	CASSATANYGYTF
TRBJ2-1	-	-	13	TRBV5-4	TGTGCCAGCAGCTTGGATTCCGAGAATGAGCAGTTCTTC	CASSLDSENEQFF
TRBJ1-1	TRBD1	-	15	TRBV25-1	TGTGCCAGCAGTGGGTCCGGGACAGGGGACACTGAAGCTTTCTTT	CASSGSGTGDTEAFF
TRBJ1-5	-	once	15	TRBV10-3	TGTGCCATCAGTGGGTACAGGGAAGGAGGTCAGCCCCAGCATTTT	CAISGYREGGQPQHF
TRBJ2-2	-	-	14	TRBV5-1	TGCGCCAGCAGCTTGAACAGTGCCACCGGGGAGCTGTTTTTT	CASSLNSATGELFF
TRBJ1-2	-	-	11	TRBV20-1	TGCAGTGCTACAGTGAAAAACAGCTACACCTTC	CSATVKNSYTF
TRBJ1-1	-	once	15	TRBV19	TGTGCCAGTAGTCATGGTAGGGGCATGAACACTGAAGCTTTCTTT	CASSHGRGMNTEAFF